Listed here are 28 T cell receptor beta chains from one sample, sequenced in a study of beta chain features in type 1 diabetes. The study reverse transcribed the entire isolated RNA, so it sequenced expressed TCRB transcripts. TCRdb's copy holds only in-frame clones and misses some; the assay was immunoSEQ multiplex PCR. Of tens of thousands of clones listed, roughly 31% are singletons. Sequenced: stem cell memory CD4+ T cells from blood. The receptor set was obtained from a woman aged 18 to 35 in good health.

This clone was found a few times. The rearrangement uses TRBV5-3 and TRBJ2-2; 9 nucleotides match TRBD1. TRBV5-3 carries the ORF label, with uncertain function. The CDR3 extends over 15 amino acids. V shed 4 bases, J shed 3 bases, and the junction held 4 bases outside the gene matches. CDR3 amino acids: CARSPDRGYTGELFF. In DNA, the CDR3 is TGTGCCAGAAGCCCGGACAGGGGTTACACCGGGGAGCTGTTTTTT.

The V gene is TRBV12-5, the J gene TRBJ2-7, with 10 positions matching TRBD2. Germline values: CDR1 LGHNT, CDR2 FRNRAP. Trimming cost V 4 bases and J 3 bases; bases outside gene matches: 3. There are 14 residues in the CDR3. The CDR3 DNA follows: TGTGCTAGTGGTTCTGGACTAGCGGTCTACGAGCAGTACTTC. Protein sequence: CASGSGLAVYEQYF.

This clone was observed a handful of times. The gene calls are TRBV4-1 and TRBJ2-1; weak D call: TRBD2 (6 bases). The germline CDR1 and CDR2 sequences are MGHRA and YSYEKL. The CDR3 totals 12 residues. The V end lost 8 bases, the J end lost 10 bases, and 15 bases lay between the germline ends. The CDR3 region is CASPHPSDEQFF. CDR3 sequence (DNA): TGCGCCAGCCCCCACCCTAGCGACGAGCAGTTCTTC.

The CDR3 is CASSLDRGGRGYTF. The CDR3 nucleotides read TGCGCCAGCAGCTTGGATAGGGGGGGCAGGGGCTACACCTTC. The V and J genes are TRBV5-1 and TRBJ1-2, with a weak D call TRBD1 (6 bases). CDR3 size: 14 residues. V gave up 0 bases and J gave up 8 bases, with 14 bases separating them. Germline CDR1 SGHRS, CDR2 YFSETQ. The whole variable domain, filled in from reference TRBV5-1 and TRBJ1-2, reads KAGVTQTPRYLIKTRGQQVTLSCSPISGHRSVSWYQQTPGQGLQFLFEYFSETQRNKGNFPGRFSGRQFSNSRSEMNVSTLELGDSALYLCASSLDRGGRGYTFGSGTRLTVV.

This chain joins TRBV5-1 and TRBJ2-3; 9 positions agree with TRBD1. Trimming took 3 bases from V and 3 from J; bases not matched to a gene: 5. Germline-derived CDR1 and CDR2 are SGHRS and YFSETQ. CDR3 length: 15 amino acids. The CDR3 loop is CASSSGTGYTDTQYF. CDR3 DNA: TGCGCCAGCAGCTCCGGGACAGGGTATACAGATACGCAGTATTTT.

The V and J genes are TRBV30 and TRBJ2-1, with 8 bases fitting TRBD2. With V trimmed by 3 bases and J by 7 bases, 20 bases remained unmatched. Per the germline V gene, CDR1 is GTSNPN and CDR2 is SVGIG (reference sequence). The CDR3 extends over 18 amino acids. CDR3 DNA sequence: TGTGCCTGGAGCGCTTCCCCCTTCACGGCGGGAGGTGGAAATGAGCAGTTCTTC. The encoded protein is CAWSASPFTAGGGNEQFF.

This clone was seen a few times. The chain is built from TRBV7-9 and TRBJ2-1; possibly TRBD1 for D (5 bases). V lost 1 base and J lost 6, with 13 bases in between. The CDR3 is made up of 15 amino acids. Germline-derived CDR1 and CDR2 are SEHNR and FQNEAQ (reference sequence). The CDR3 sequence is CASSLVAGFVNEQFF. The DNA of the CDR3 is TGTGCCAGCAGCTTAGTTGCAGGGTTTGTCAATGAGCAGTTCTTC.

This chain links TRBV7-9 with TRBJ1-1, with a possible D match to TRBD1 (5 bases). V lost 5 bases and J lost 5, with 15 bases in between. The length of the CDR3 is 14 residues. Germline values: CDR1 SEHNR, CDR2 FQNEAQ (reference sequence). The CDR3 spells CASSTLWGGTEAFF. DNA of the CDR3: TGTGCCAGCAGCACCCTATGGGGGGGGACTGAAGCTTTCTTT.

This rearrangement joins TRBV19 to TRBJ1-1; D is unresolved. Trimming removed 7 bases at V and 1 base at J, with 7 bases between. CDR3 length: 12 amino acids. Germline V gene data show CDR1 as LNHDA and CDR2 as SQIVND (reference sequence). CDR3 bases: TGTGCCAGTAAATTCCGGAACACTGAAGCTTTCTTT. Its protein product is CASKFRNTEAFF.

This chain connects TRBV29-1 to TRBJ2-5, with D unclear. Germline CDR1 reads SQVTM; CDR2 reads ANQGSEA. Between the trimmed V and J ends, which lost 6 bases and 5 bases, there was a span of 4 bases. The length of the CDR3 is 9 residues. The CDR3 sequence is CSVGETQYF. CDR3 DNA: TGCAGCGTCGGGGAGACCCAGTACTTC.

The chain employs TRBV6-5 and TRBJ2-3; a possible D gene is TRBD1 (6 bases). This CDR3 spans 12 amino acids. Germline V gene lookup returns CDR1 MNHEY and CDR2 SVGAGI. V dropped 6 bases and J dropped 9 bases, with 13 bases sitting between them. CDR3 in amino acids: CASSSTGQTQYF. Written as DNA, the CDR3 is TGTGCCAGCAGCTCGACGGGACAAACGCAGTATTTT.

This clone has more than one count but fewer than ten. The gene calls are TRBV7-2 and TRBJ2-3; D not resolved. CDR3 length equals 12 residues. V lost 5 bases to trimming and J lost 5 bases, with 8 bases between them. CDR1 is SGHTA and CDR2 is FQGNSA in the germline V gene. For the CDR3, the DNA is TGTGCCAGCAGCCCTAATTTAGATACGCAGTATTTT. This encodes CASSPNLDTQYF. Complete variable domain (other parts from reference TRBV7-2 and TRBJ2-3): GAGVSQSPSNKVTEKGKDVELRCDPISGHTALYWYRQSLGQGLEFLIYFQGNSAPDKSGLPSDRFSAERTGGSVSTLTIQRTQQEDSAVYLCASSPNLDTQYFGPGTRLTVL.

This clone showed up just a few times. V gene TRBV7-9 combines with J gene TRBJ2-7, with D possibly TRBD1 on 5 matching bases. V lost 8 bases, J lost 0 bases, and 11 bases lay in between. Germline V CDR1 and CDR2: SEHNR, FQNEAQ (reference sequence). The CDR3 sequence is 13 residues long. The CDR3 region is CASSTANSYEQYF. CDR3 in DNA: TGTGCCAGCTCGACAGCAAACTCCTACGAGCAGTACTTC. The variable domain in full, completed from reference TRBV7-9 and TRBJ2-7, reads DTGVSQNPRHKITKRGQNVTFRCDPISEHNRLYWYRQTLGQGPEFLTYFQNEAQLEKSRLLSDRFSAERPKGSFSTLEIQRTEQGDSAMYLCASSTANSYEQYFGPGTRLTVT.

The chain has TRBV4-3 and TRBJ2-2, with 8 bases aligning to TRBD2. The CDR3 spans 15 residues. Germline CDR1 reads LGHNA; CDR2 reads YSLEER. Losses at the gene ends were 1 base for V and 7 bases for J; bases not matched to a gene: 5. The CDR3 sequence: CASSQVAGKVGELFF. The DNA for the CDR3 is TGCGCCAGCAGCCAAGTAGCGGGGAAAGTCGGGGAGCTGTTTTTT.

V is TRBV5-1 and J is TRBJ2-7; D is possibly TRBD1 (5 bases). From germline, CDR1 is SGHRS and CDR2 YFSETQ. Trimming removed 0 bases from V and 5 bases from J, with 12 bases in between. The CDR3 has 14 residues. The DNA for the CDR3 is TGCGCCAGCAGCTTGGACAGGTTAATCGACGAGCAGTACTTC. The encoded protein is CASSLDRLIDEQYF.

V usage is TRBV29-1 and J usage is TRBJ1-1, with D possibly TRBD1 on 6 matching bases. Germline V gene lookup returns CDR1 SQVTM and CDR2 ANQGSEA. The CDR3 is made up of 14 amino acids. Trimming stripped 6 bases from V and 4 bases from J, with 18 bases between. CDR3 DNA sequence: TGCAGCGTGGGCCCAGGGGCCGGCAGCACTGAAGCTTTCTTT. It yields the protein CSVGPGAGSTEAFF.

This clone was counted a few times. J is TRBJ2-7 and V is TRBV7-3; D possibly corresponds to TRBD1 (7 bases). The length of the CDR3 is 15 residues. Germline V gene data show CDR1 as SGHTA and CDR2 as FQGTGA. V gave up 3 bases and J gave up 0 bases, with 12 bases separating them. CDR3 sequence (DNA): TGTGCCAGCAGCTTTCAGGGGGGTAACTCCTACGAGCAGTACTTC. It codes for CASSFQGGNSYEQYF.

J is TRBJ2-3 and V is TRBV5-1; D may be TRBD2 (7 bases). The length of the CDR3 is 15 residues. CDR1 is SGHRS, CDR2 YFSETQ, per germline. V was cut by 0 bases and J by 4 bases, with 12 bases left in between. CDR3 sequence reads: CASSLDGGGADTQYF. The CDR3 DNA sequence: TGCGCCAGCAGCTTGGATGGAGGGGGGGCAGATACGCAGTATTTT.

J is TRBJ2-5 and V is TRBV5-6; 8 nucleotides align to TRBD2. The CDR3 runs 13 residues. J gave up 4 bases and V 5 bases, and 4 bases lay outside the gene matches. CDR1 is SGHDT and CDR2 is YYEEEE in the germline V gene. The CDR3 spells CASSRAGGETQYF. For the CDR3, the DNA is TGTGCCAGCAGTCGGGCGGGGGGAGAGACCCAGTACTTC.

As regards this clone: This sample also contains other DNA sequences that code for the same CDR3. V is TRBV5-1 and J is TRBJ2-7; TRBD1 agrees at 9 bases. Germline assignment: CDR1 SGHRS and CDR2 YFSETQ. The CDR3 consists of 15 residues. Germline trimming cut 2 bases from V and 1 base from J; bases unmatched to any gene: 4. CDR3 residues: CASSFLTGGSYEQYF. The CDR3 DNA is TGCGCCAGCAGCTTTTTGACAGGGGGGTCCTACGAGCAGTACTTC.

This clone occurred a few times. Since no conserved phenylalanine or tryptophan closes the CDR3, a read error is the likely cause. This rearrangement joins TRBV18 to TRBJ1-6; TRBD1 is a possible D gene (6 bases). The germline V and J ends were trimmed by 2 bases and 7 bases, with 12 bases remaining between them. There are 15 residues in the CDR3. CDR1 and CDR2 (germline): KGHSH, LQKENI. CDR3 DNA: TGTGCCAGCTCACCAGCCCAGGGGAGAAATTCACCCCTCCACCTT. It yields the protein CASSPAQGRNSPLHL.

This sequence joins TRBV4-2 and TRBJ2-5, with D uncertain. This CDR3 has 12 amino acids. V was trimmed by 0 bases and J by 3 bases, leaving 2 bases between them. Looked up from germline, CDR1 is LGHNA and CDR2 is YNFKEQ. The CDR3 DNA sequence: TGTGCCAGCAGCCAAGATAAAGAGACCCAGTACTTC. Its translation is CASSQDKETQYF.

As to this clone: Other nucleotide sequences in the sample specify the same CDR3. The rearrangement joins TRBV7-2 to TRBJ2-5, with D possibly being TRBD1 (6 bases). Trimming cost V 5 bases and J 4 bases, with 8 bases left between them. Per germline, CDR1 SGHTA and CDR2 FQGNSA. CDR3 length: 12 residues. In nucleotides, the CDR3 is TGTGCCAGCAGCCTGGACAGAGAGACCCAGTACTTC. Its protein is CASSLDRETQYF. The full variable domain, rest sourced from reference TRBV7-2 and TRBJ2-5, is GAGVSQSPSNKVTEKGKDVELRCDPISGHTALYWYRQSLGQGLEFLIYFQGNSAPDKSGLPSDRFSAERTGGSVSTLTIQRTQQEDSAVYLCASSLDRETQYFGPGTRLLVL.

This clone was observed at least ten times. This chain joins TRBV30 and TRBJ2-1; no clear D. The CDR3 is 11 residues long. In germline, CDR1 is GTSNPN, CDR2 SVGIG (reference sequence). V lost 2 bases to trimming and J lost 6 bases, with 5 bases between them. In nucleotides, the CDR3 is TGTGCCTGGAGTACTGGCAATGAGCAGTTCTTC. Protein: CAWSTGNEQFF.

The chain carries TRBV7-2 and TRBJ1-5; maybe TRBD1 (6 bases). V dropped 3 bases and J dropped 4 bases, with 10 bases sitting between them. Germline CDR1 is SGHTA and CDR2 is FQGNSA. The CDR3 extends over 14 amino acids. CDR3 sequence (DNA): TGTGCCAGCAGCTTCGACAGGCAAAATCAGCCCCAGCATTTT. It yields the protein CASSFDRQNQPQHF.

The rearrangement uses TRBV7-2 and TRBJ1-3, with a tentative D call TRBD1 (6 bases). Trimming removed 1 base from V and 0 bases from J, with 10 bases in between. The CDR3 contains 16 residues. Per germline, CDR1 SGHTA and CDR2 FQGNSA. This CDR3 reads CASSLVGGASGNTIYF. CDR3 nucleotides: TGTGCCAGCAGCTTAGTTGGGGGGGCCTCTGGAAACACCATATATTTT.

This sequence joins TRBV6-5 and TRBJ1-1, with D possibly being TRBD1 (5 bases). From germline, CDR1 is MNHEY and CDR2 SVGAGI. V was cut by 0 bases and J by 1 base, with 6 bases left in between. The CDR3 sequence is 14 residues long. CDR3 sequence: CASSYSGANTEAFF. The CDR3 DNA sequence: TGTGCCAGCAGTTACTCTGGGGCGAACACTGAAGCTTTCTTT.

This clone was detected a few times. The chain recombines TRBV9 with TRBJ2-3; 8 bases are a match to TRBD1. With 0 bases clipped from V and 2 bases from J, the junction kept 2 bases outside the gene matches. CDR1 is SGDLS, CDR2 YYNGEE, per germline. The CDR3 is 15 amino acids. CDR3 nucleotide sequence: TGTGCCAGCAGCGTAGGGGGACAGGACACAGATACGCAGTATTTT. Residues: CASSVGGQDTDTQYF.